This T cell receptor (beta chain) was found in a study of spatial heterogeneity in lung cancer. The wider study: Each unique TCR and UMI combination was seen more than ten times on average in raw reads.

Time point defined: sample taken at primary tumor resection. Tumor, nontumor lung or frozen PBMC supplied whole RNA that was sequenced unsorted. This clonotype is medium-sized within its sample. V lost 6 bases to trimming and J lost 4 bases, with 10 bases between them. The CDR3 contains 12 residues. Germline CDR1 and CDR2: MNHEY and SVGEGT. TCRdb itself ran the 5' RACE reads through MiXCR, one entry per CDR3 protein. Of around 12,000 distinct CDR3 sequences listed, 14% are singletons. This chain links TRBV6-2 or TRBV6-3 with TRBJ2-7; D unresolved. The source is a female donor with early-stage non-small cell lung cancer. The sequences come from PBMCs, collected at surgery. CDR3 loop: CASRGQLYEQYF. DNA of the CDR3: TGTGCCAGCAGAGGGCAGTTGTACGAGCAGTACTTC.